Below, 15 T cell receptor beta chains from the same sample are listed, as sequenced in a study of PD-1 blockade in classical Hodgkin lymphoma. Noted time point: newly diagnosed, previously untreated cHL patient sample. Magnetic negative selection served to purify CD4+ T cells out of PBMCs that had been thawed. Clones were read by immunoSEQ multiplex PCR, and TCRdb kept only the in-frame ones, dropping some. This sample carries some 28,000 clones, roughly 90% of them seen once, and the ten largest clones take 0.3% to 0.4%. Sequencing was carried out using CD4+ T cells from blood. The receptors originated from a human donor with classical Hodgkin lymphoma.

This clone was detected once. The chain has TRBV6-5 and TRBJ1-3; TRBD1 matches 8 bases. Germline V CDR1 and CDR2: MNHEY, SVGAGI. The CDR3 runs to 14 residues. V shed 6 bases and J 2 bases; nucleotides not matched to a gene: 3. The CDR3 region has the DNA TGTGCCAGCAGCTGGGACAGGACTGGAAACACCATATATTTT. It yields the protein CASSWDRTGNTIYF.

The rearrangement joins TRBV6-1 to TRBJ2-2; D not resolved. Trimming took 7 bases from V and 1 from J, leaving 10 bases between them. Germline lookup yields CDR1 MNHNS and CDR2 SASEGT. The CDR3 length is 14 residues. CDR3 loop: CASTRTKNTGELFF. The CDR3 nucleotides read TGTGCCAGCACCAGGACGAAGAACACCGGGGAGCTGTTTTTT.

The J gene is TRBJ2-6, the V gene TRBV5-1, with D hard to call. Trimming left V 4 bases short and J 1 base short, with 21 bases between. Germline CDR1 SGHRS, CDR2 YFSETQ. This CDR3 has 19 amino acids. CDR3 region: CASSPGRSGSISGANVLTF. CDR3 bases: TGCGCCAGCAGCCCTGGAAGGTCAGGTTCTATTTCTGGGGCCAACGTCCTGACTTTC.

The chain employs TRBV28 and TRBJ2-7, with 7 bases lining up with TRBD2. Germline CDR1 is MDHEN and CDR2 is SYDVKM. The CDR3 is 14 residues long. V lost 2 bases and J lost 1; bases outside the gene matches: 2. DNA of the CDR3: TGTGCCAGCAGTTTAGGGGGGGATTCCTACGAGCAGTACTTC. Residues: CASSLGGDSYEQYF.

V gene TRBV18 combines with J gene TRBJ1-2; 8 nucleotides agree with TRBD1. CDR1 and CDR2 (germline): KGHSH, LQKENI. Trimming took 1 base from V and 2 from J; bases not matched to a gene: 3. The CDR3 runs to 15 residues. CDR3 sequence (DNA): TGTGCCAGCTCACCACGCCAGGGGGCCAACTATGGCTACACCTTC. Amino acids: CASSPRQGANYGYTF.

The CDR3 sequence: CASRTGAGREQYF. CDR3 coding DNA: TGTGCCAGTCGGACAGGGGCCGGGCGCGAGCAGTACTTC. This chain connects TRBV2 to TRBJ2-7; 9 nucleotides align to TRBD1. This CDR3 has 13 amino acids. The germline gives CDR1 SNHLY, CDR2 FYNNEI. V was pared by 9 bases and J by 6 bases, with 9 bases of the junction left unmatched. The variable domain in full, with the rest retrieved from reference TRBV2 and TRBJ2-7, is EPEVTQTPSHQVTQMGQEVILRCVPISNHLYFYWYRQILGQKVEFLVSFYNNEISEKSEIFDDQFSVERPDGSNFTLKIRSTKLEDSAMYFCASRTGAGREQYFGPGTRLTVT.

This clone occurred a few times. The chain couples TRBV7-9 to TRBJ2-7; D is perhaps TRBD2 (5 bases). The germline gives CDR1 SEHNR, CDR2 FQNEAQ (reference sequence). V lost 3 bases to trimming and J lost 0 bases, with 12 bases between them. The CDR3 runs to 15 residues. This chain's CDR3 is CASSLSYRGSYEQYF. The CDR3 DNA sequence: TGTGCCAGCAGCTTGAGTTACCGGGGCTCCTACGAGCAGTACTTC.

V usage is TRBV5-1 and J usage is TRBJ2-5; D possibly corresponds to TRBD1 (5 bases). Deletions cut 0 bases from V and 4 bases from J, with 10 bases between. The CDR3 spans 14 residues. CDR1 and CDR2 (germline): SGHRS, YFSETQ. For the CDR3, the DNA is TGCGCCAGCAGCTTGGATGGGGCCTTAGAGACCCAGTACTTC. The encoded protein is CASSLDGALETQYF.

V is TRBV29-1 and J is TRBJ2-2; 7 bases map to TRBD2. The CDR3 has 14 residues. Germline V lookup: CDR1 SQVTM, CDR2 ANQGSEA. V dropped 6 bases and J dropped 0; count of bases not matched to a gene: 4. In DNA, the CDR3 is TGCAGCGTGGCCGGGACTACGAACACCGGGGAGCTGTTTTTT. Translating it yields CSVAGTTNTGELFF.

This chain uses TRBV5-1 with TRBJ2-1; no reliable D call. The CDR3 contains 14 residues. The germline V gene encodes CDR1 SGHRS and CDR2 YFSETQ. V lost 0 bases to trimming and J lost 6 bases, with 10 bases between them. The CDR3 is CASSLERAPNEQFF. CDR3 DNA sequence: TGCGCCAGCAGCTTGGAACGGGCGCCCAATGAGCAGTTCTTC.

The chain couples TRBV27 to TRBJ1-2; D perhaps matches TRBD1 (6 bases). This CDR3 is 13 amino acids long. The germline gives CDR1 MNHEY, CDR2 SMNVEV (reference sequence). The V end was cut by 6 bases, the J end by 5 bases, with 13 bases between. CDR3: CASRLGGAYGYTF. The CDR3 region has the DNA TGTGCCAGCAGGCTTGGGGGGGCATATGGCTACACCTTC.

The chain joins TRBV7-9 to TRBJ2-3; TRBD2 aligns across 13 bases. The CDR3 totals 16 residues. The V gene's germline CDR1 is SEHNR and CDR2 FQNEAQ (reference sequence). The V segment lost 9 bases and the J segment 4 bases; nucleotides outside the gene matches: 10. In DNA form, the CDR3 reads TGTGCCAGTCATCCCCGGGGACTAGCGGGGTCAGATACGCAGTATTTT. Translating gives CASHPRGLAGSDTQYF.

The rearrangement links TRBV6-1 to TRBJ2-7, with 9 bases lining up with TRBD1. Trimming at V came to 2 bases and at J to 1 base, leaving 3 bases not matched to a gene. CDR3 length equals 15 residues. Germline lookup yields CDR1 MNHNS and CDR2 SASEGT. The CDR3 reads CASSESGTGSYEQYF. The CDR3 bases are TGTGCCAGCAGTGAAAGCGGGACAGGGTCCTACGAGCAGTACTTC.

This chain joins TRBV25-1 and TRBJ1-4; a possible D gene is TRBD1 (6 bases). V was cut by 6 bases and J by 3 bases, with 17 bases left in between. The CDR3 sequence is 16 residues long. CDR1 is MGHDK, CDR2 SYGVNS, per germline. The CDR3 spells CASSPVSGAANEKLFF. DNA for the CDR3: TGTGCCAGCAGCCCAGTTTCGGGGGCGGCTAATGAAAAACTGTTTTTT.

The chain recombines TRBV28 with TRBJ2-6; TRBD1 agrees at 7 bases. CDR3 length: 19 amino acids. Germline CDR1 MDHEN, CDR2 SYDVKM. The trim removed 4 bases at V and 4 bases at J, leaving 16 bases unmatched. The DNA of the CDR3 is TGTGCCAGCAGTTCGGGACAGTCAACGACTAAGGGCGGGGCCAACGTCCTGACTTTC. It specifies CASSSGQSTTKGGANVLTF.